The 24 T cell receptor beta chains below come from one sample, sequenced in a study of CD8 T cells in ankylosing spondylitis. TCRdb redid the calling of the 5' RACE reads with MiXCR, one entry per CDR3 protein. Among about 250,000 distinct CDR3 sequences listed, 32% were seen once. The sequencing sample was made of blood, either unsorted or a sorted T cell fraction (not recorded which). These receptors were collected from a male donor with ankylosing spondylitis or in good health (not recorded which).

This clonotype was seen many times. The CDR3 is CASSTDPPGPHYNSPLHF. The CDR3 DNA reads as TGTGCCAGCAGTACCGATCCGCCCGGTCCCCACTATAATTCACCCCTCCACTTT. The chain links TRBV6-5 to TRBJ1-6; D uncertain. Trimming cost V 5 bases and J 3 bases, with 20 bases left between them. The CDR3 runs to 18 residues. Germline loops: CDR1 MNHEY, CDR2 SVGAGI.

The chain employs TRBV20-1 and TRBJ2-5, with TRBD2 matching 7 bases. The CDR3 has 15 amino acids. Germline V gene data show CDR1 as DFQATT and CDR2 as SNEGSKA (reference sequence). The V gene end was trimmed by 6 bases and the J gene end by 5 bases; junction bases not matched to a gene: 15. Here the CDR3 DNA reads TGCAGTGCACAGAATTCGGGGGGTGCGGTGGAGACCCAGTACTTC. Its translation is CSAQNSGGAVETQYF.

The V and J genes are TRBV10-3 and TRBJ2-5; TRBD2 might be the D (6 bases). The germline CDR1 and CDR2 sequences are ENHRY and SYGVKD. This CDR3 comprises 15 residues. Trimming left V 0 bases short and J 5 bases short, with 13 bases between. Here the CDR3 DNA reads TGTGCCATCAGTGAGTCGTTGGAGGGTACGGAGACCCAGTACTTC. Translated: CAISESLEGTETQYF.

This clonotype showed up just a few times. The genes are TRBV7-6 and TRBJ2-5, with 11 bases that match TRBD1. Germline-derived CDR1 and CDR2 are SGHVS and FNYEAQ. This CDR3 is 15 amino acids long. Trimming took 5 bases from V and 3 from J; bases not matched to a gene: 5. CDR3 loop: CASSLGQGAKETQYF. CDR3 in DNA: TGTGCCAGCAGCCTAGGACAGGGGGCAAAAGAGACCCAGTACTTC.

This clonotype was seen a handful of times. V and J are TRBV7-6 and TRBJ2-1; tentative D call: TRBD1 (6 bases). The V gene lost 1 base and the J gene lost 5 bases, with 9 bases spanning the gap. Germline V gene sequence: CDR1 SGHVS, CDR2 FNYEAQ. The CDR3 sequence is 14 residues long. The CDR3 DNA follows: TGTGCCAGCAGCTTAGGTGGACAGCACAATGAGCAGTTCTTC. Encoded protein: CASSLGGQHNEQFF.

The chain couples TRBV20-1 to TRBJ2-4, with D maybe TRBD1 (5 bases). Germline V gene data show CDR1 as DFQATT and CDR2 as SNEGSKA (reference sequence). V was clipped by 6 bases and J by 6 bases, with 21 bases between them. CDR3 length: 15 amino acids. The CDR3 sequence is CSARPTQGWVNIQYF. Here the CDR3 DNA reads TGCAGTGCCCGCCCCACGCAGGGCTGGGTAAACATTCAGTACTTC.

This clonotype appeared once. V is TRBV7-9 and J is TRBJ2-7, with D unclear. The V gene lost 5 bases and the J gene lost 12 bases, with 14 bases spanning the gap. The CDR3 sequence is 11 residues long. The germline gives CDR1 SEHNR, CDR2 FQNEAQ (reference sequence). The CDR3 spells CASSNGPSRYF. DNA for the CDR3: TGTGCCAGCAGCAACGGGCCCTCGCGGTACTTC.

The rearrangement uses TRBV15 and TRBJ1-1; a possible D gene is TRBD1 (5 bases). The CDR3 is 13 amino acids. From germline, CDR1 is LNHNV and CDR2 YYDKDF (reference sequence). Trimming pared 5 bases from V and 3 bases from J, leaving 10 bases between. The chain's CDR3 is CATSDSPYTEAFF. The CDR3 DNA is TGTGCCACCAGCGACAGCCCGTACACTGAAGCTTTCTTT.

This clonotype was counted only a few times. V usage is TRBV6-5 and J usage is TRBJ2-1; maybe TRBD2 (6 bases). Trimming pared 0 bases from V and 5 bases from J, leaving 17 bases between. From germline, CDR1 is MNHEY and CDR2 SVGAGI. The CDR3 length is 17 residues. In DNA, the CDR3 is TGTGCCAGCAGTTACTCCCCTTGGGACTCGGCGCACAATGAGCAGTTCTTC. Amino acid sequence: CASSYSPWDSAHNEQFF.

This clonotype was detected a few times. The chain uses TRBV15 and TRBJ2-3; TRBD1 agrees at 9 bases. Germline V gene sequence: CDR1 LNHNV, CDR2 YYDKDF (reference sequence). Trimming at V came to 9 bases and at J to 2 bases, leaving 9 bases not matched to a gene. The CDR3 runs 15 residues. CDR3 residues: CATAAGTGSTDTQYF. As DNA, the CDR3 is TGTGCCACAGCCGCCGGGACAGGGTCCACAGATACGCAGTATTTT.

This chain connects TRBV5-6 to TRBJ2-2, with unresolved D. V was trimmed by 1 base and J by 7 bases, leaving 11 bases between them. CDR3 size: 14 residues. Germline V gene data show CDR1 as SGHDT and CDR2 as YYEEEE. In DNA, the CDR3 is TGTGCCAGCAGCTTGATATCTCGGGTCGGGGAGCTGTTTTTT. Encoded protein: CASSLISRVGELFF.

This sequence joins TRBV27 and TRBJ2-3; 9 nucleotides agree with TRBD2. The trim removed 10 bases at V and 8 bases at J, leaving 7 bases unmatched. Looked up from germline, CDR1 is MNHEY and CDR2 is SMNVEV (reference sequence). The CDR3 is 12 residues long. Here the CDR3 DNA reads TGTGCCACCACCGGCGGGGGGGGTACGCAGTATTTT. It translates to CATTGGGGTQYF.

This clonotype was seen many times. V and J are TRBV29-1 and TRBJ2-3; 10 bases agree with TRBD2. The V gene end was trimmed by 6 bases and the J gene end by 5 bases; junction bases not matched to a gene: 8. The CDR3 is 14 amino acids. Germline CDR1 is SQVTM and CDR2 is ANQGSEA. CDR3 sequence: CSVAGGLMGDTQYF. CDR3 DNA sequence: TGCAGCGTAGCGGGGGGGCTCATGGGAGATACGCAGTATTTT.

This clonotype has just a few counts. DNA for the CDR3: TGCAGCGCCATGGGGGACGTGTCCTACAATGAGCAGTTCTTC. It is translated as CSAMGDVSYNEQFF. This chain uses TRBV29-1 with TRBJ2-1; perhaps D is TRBD1 or TRBD2 (5 bases each). Germline lookup yields CDR1 SQVTM and CDR2 ANQGSEA. The CDR3 runs to 14 residues. Trimming pared 7 bases from V and 1 base from J, leaving 14 bases between.

The gene calls are TRBV29-1 and TRBJ1-1, with unresolved D. This CDR3 has 14 amino acids. Per germline, CDR1 SQVTM and CDR2 ANQGSEA. V lost 4 bases and J lost 4, with 16 bases in between. In nucleotides, the CDR3 is TGCAGCGTTGTTTATGAGGGCAGGATCACTGAAGCTTTCTTT. It is translated as CSVVYEGRITEAFF.

This clonotype was seen a few times. The chain employs TRBV20-1 and TRBJ1-1; D is undetermined. This CDR3 is 17 amino acids long. CDR1 DFQATT and CDR2 SNEGSKA come from the germline V gene (reference sequence). The germline V and J ends were trimmed by 5 bases and 2 bases, with 24 bases remaining between them. CDR3 loop: CSAGPSGRSLPNTEAFF. In DNA form, the CDR3 reads TGCAGTGCTGGCCCAAGTGGCAGGTCACTCCCAAACACTGAAGCTTTCTTT.

J is TRBJ2-7 and V is TRBV12-3 or TRBV12-4; 11 positions match TRBD1. V lost 6 bases and J lost 7; bases outside the gene matches: 5. CDR3 size: 13 residues. The CDR3, as DNA: TGTGCCAGCAGCTGGGGGACAGGGGGGGAGCAGTACTTC. Translation gives CASSWGTGGEQYF.

The CDR3 DNA follows: TGTGCCAGCAGTTACGGGGGCGATGAGCAGTTCTTC. This codes for CASSYGGDEQFF. The V gene is TRBV6-5, the J gene TRBJ2-1; tentatively, D is TRBD1 (6 bases). CDR1 MNHEY and CDR2 SVGAGI come from the germline V gene. The CDR3 extends over 12 amino acids. The germline V and J ends were trimmed by 2 bases and 8 bases, with 7 bases remaining between them.

The rearrangement links TRBV12-3 or TRBV12-4 to TRBJ2-2; TRBD1 matches 7 bases. Unmatched junction bases numbered 4, after V lost 9 bases and J lost 0 bases. The CDR3 runs to 14 residues. CDR3: CASLQGTNTGELFF. The CDR3 region has the DNA TGTGCCAGTTTACAGGGGACGAACACCGGGGAGCTGTTTTTT.

This clonotype was counted only a few times. The genes are TRBV7-9 and TRBJ2-5, with 13 bases matching TRBD2. Germline V CDR1 and CDR2: SEHNR, FQNEAQ (reference sequence). V gave up 6 bases and J gave up 7 bases; unmatched junction bases: 8. The CDR3 covers 15 residues. The CDR3 loop is CASRPFRTSGGTQYF. The CDR3 DNA is TGTGCCAGCAGGCCCTTTCGGACTAGCGGGGGGACCCAGTACTTC.

This chain links TRBV9 with TRBJ2-7, with unresolved D. Trimming stripped 4 bases from V and 5 bases from J, with 13 bases between. Germline CDR1 is SGDLS and CDR2 is YYNGEE. This CDR3 is 13 amino acids long. The CDR3 protein is CASSPRSLNEQYF. The DNA for the CDR3 is TGTGCCAGCAGCCCTAGGAGTCTCAACGAGCAGTACTTC.

The CDR3 protein is CASSLAGQGNYNEQFF. The CDR3 DNA reads TGTGCCAGCAGTTTGGCGGGACAGGGAAACTACAATGAGCAGTTCTTC. The rearrangement uses TRBV28 and TRBJ2-1, with 9 bases that match TRBD1. Germline trimming cut 3 bases from V and 3 bases from J; bases unmatched to any gene: 6. CDR3 length: 16 amino acids. Germline CDR1 MDHEN, CDR2 SYDVKM.

The chain couples TRBV24-1 to TRBJ2-3; no definite D call. The CDR3 sequence is 14 residues long. With 1 base removed from V and 3 bases from J, the gap between germline ends came to 7 bases. Looked up from germline, CDR1 is KGHDR and CDR2 is SFDVKD. CDR3 protein: CATSDLRETDTQYF. The CDR3 bases are TGTGCCACCAGTGATTTACGAGAGACAGATACGCAGTATTTT.

Turning to this clonotype: The junction shows a germline mismatch at one end, possibly a read error. The V and J genes are TRBV5-6 and TRBJ2-1, with TRBD2 identical over 13 bases. The CDR3 runs to 18 residues. Germline V gene data show CDR1 as SGHDT and CDR2 as YYEEEE. CDR3 sequence: CASSWGTSGTISYTEQFF. Here the CDR3 DNA reads TGTGCCAGCAGCTGGGGGACTAGCGGGACCATCTCCTACACTGAGCAGTTCTTC.